The source of this T cell receptor (beta chain) is a study of Graves' ophthalmopathy and Graves' hyperthyroidism. This clonotype has at least ten counts. As the template, RNA transcripts were used to amplify TCR beta CDR3 regions. Scientists carried out first-round RT-PCR using HTBI primers and then a second-round multiplex PCR. MiXCR, applied by TCRdb to the multiplex PCR reads, yields one record per CDR3 protein. Here the sample spans 300,000 to 400,000 distinct CDR3 sequences, about a sixth being singletons. Germline V gene data show CDR1 as MDHEN and CDR2 as SYDVKM. V shed 5 bases and J 3 bases; nucleotides not matched to a gene: 7. The length of the CDR3 is 15 residues.

The receptor was isolated from an adult woman with stable Graves' hyperthyroidism. The specimen sequenced was peripheral blood. The genes are TRBV28 and TRBJ2-7; 10 bases are shared with TRBD1. CDR3 DNA: TGTGCCAGCAGTGGCTGGGGACAGGGGATCTACGAGCAGTACTTC. This sequence encodes CASSGWGQGIYEQYF.